This T cell receptor (beta chain) was found in a study of OX40 agonist ivuxolimab in advanced cancers. Assay: immunoSEQ multiplex PCR; the TCRdb copy retains only in-frame clones and omits some. The sample lists roughly 100,000 clones; nearly 90% were seen once. V shed 2 bases and J 7 bases; nucleotides not matched to a gene: 5. The CDR3 covers 14 residues. CDR1 is MNHNY and CDR2 is SVGAGI in the germline V gene (reference sequence). The specimen was CD4+ or CD8+ T cells sorted from blood, collected in a trial of the OX40 agonist ivuxolimab. The origin of this receptor is an adult with an advanced solid tumor such as melanoma, head and neck, liver or kidney cancer. The J gene is TRBJ1-5, the V gene TRBV6-6; 7 bases map to TRBD1. The CDR3, as DNA: TGTGCCAGCAGTTACAGGGGGCTGAGGCAGCCCCAGCATTTT. Its translation is CASSYRGLRQPQHF.